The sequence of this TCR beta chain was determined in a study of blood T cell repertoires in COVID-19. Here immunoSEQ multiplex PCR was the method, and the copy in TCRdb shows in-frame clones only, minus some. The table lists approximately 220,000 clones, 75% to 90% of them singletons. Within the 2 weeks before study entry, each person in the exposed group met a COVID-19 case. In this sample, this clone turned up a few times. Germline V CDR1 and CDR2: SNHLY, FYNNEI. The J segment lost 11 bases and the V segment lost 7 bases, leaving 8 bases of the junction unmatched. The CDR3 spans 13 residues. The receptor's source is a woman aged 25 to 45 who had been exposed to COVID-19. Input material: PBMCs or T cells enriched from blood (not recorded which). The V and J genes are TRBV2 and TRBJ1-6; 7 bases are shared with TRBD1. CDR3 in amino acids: CASTRDSVPPLHF. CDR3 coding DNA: TGTGCCAGCACCCGGGACAGCGTCCCACCCCTCCACTTT.